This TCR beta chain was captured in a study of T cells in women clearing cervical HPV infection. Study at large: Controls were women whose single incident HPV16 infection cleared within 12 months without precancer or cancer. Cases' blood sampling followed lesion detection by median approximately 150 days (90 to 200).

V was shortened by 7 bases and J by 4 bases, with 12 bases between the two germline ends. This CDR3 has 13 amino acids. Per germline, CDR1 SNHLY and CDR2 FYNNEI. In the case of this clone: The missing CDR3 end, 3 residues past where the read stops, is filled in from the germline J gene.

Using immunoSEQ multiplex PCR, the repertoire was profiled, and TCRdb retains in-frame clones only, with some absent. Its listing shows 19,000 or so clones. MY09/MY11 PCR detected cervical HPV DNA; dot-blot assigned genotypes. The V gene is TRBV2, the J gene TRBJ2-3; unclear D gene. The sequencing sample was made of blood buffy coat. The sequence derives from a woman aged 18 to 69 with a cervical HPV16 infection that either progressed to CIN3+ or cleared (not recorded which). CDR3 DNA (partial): TGTGCCAGCAAAATGAGCTCCCCAGATACG. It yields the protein CASKMSSPDT. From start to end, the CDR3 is CASKMSSPDTQYF.